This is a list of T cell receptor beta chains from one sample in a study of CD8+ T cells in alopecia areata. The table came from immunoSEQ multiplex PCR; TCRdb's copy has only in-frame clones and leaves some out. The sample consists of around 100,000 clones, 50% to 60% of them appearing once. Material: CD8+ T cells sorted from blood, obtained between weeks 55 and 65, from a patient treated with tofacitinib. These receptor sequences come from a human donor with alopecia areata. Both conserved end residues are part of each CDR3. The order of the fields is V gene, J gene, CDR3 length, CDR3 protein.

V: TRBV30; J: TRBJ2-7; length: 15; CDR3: CAWSGGQAIVYEQYF
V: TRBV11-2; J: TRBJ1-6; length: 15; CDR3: CASRQGIGGNSPLHF
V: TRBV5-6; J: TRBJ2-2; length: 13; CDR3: CASSYQGAGELFF
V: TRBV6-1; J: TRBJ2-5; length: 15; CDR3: CASSEGTFTWETQYF
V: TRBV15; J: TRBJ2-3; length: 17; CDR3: CATSRWTSGGAEDTQYF
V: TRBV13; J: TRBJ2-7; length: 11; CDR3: CASSLTYEQYF
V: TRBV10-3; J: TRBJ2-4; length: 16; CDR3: CAISETWATPKNIQYF
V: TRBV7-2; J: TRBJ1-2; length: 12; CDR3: CASSLGTKDYTF
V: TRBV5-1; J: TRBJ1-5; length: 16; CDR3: CASSSWGTGGHQPQHF
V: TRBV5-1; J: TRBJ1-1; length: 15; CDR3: CASSFTGIGNTEAFF
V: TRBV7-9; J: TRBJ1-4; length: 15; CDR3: CASSPVWGAKEKLFF
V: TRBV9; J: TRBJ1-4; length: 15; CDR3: CASSVDWQGNEKLFF
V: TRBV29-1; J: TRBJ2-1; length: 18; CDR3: CSVEGLAGGTRSYNEQFF
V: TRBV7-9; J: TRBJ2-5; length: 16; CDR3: CASSLATRPQQETQYF
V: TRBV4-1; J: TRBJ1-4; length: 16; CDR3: CASSQDLSRGDEKLFF
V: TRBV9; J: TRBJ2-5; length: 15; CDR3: CASSVGVGDQETQYF
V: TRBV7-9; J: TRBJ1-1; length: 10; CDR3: CAVGFTEAFF
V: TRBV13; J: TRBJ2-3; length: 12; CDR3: CATSGETDTQYF
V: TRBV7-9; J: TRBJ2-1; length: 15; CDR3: CASSLVRGAYNEQFF
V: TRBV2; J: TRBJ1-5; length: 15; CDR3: CASSEDTSGNQPQHF
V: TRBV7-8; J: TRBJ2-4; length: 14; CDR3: CASSLPRIPNIQYF
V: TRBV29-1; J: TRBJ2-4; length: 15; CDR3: CSVTDTRLAKNIQYF
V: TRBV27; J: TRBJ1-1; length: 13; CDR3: CASSFMTGAEAFF
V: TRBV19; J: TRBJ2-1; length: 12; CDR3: CASSLGYNEQFF
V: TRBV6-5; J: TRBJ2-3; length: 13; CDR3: CASKEGAADTQYF
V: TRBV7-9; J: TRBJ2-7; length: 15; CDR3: CASSSRDRETYEQYF
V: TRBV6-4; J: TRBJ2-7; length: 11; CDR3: CASSDGTRGYF
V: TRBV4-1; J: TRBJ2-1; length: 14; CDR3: CASSQGQGASEQFF
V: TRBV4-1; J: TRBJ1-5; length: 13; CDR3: CASSPSGNQPQHF
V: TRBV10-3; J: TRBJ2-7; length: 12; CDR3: CATTDRSYEQYF
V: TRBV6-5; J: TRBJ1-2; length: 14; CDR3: CASSLRTAPYGYTF
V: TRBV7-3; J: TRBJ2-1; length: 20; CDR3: CASRSNSGLRTHSPYNEQFF
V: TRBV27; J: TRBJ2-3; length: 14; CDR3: CASSLSQNTDTQYF
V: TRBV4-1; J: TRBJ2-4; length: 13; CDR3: CASSLRRSYIQYF
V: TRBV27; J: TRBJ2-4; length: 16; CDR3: CASRPSVGTPKNIQYF
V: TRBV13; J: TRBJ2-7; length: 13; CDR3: CASSLVSSNEQYF
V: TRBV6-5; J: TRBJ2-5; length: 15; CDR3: CASSYGSAPQETQYF
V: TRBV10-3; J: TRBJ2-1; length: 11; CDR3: CAISEWDEQFF
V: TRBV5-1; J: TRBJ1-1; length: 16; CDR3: CASSNPGQGLNTEAFF
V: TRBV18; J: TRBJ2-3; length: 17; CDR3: CASSPLIPGALTDTQYF
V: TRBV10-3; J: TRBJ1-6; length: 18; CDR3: CAISESKTGLPYNSPLHF
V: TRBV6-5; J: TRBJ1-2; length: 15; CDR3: CASSYSTQGSRGYTF
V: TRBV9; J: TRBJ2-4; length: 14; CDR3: CASSATDGKNIQYF
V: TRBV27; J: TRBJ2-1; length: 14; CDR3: CASSLNRGPNEQFF
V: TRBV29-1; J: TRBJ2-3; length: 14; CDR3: CSVEDFRDRDTQYF
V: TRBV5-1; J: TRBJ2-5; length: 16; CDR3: CASSLGELMYQETQYF
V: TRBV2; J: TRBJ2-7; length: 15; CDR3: CATPASGTGPYEQYF
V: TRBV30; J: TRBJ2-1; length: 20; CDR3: CAWSVIVRTVGTSVGDEQFF
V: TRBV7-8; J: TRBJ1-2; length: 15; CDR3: CASSLDPGSTYGYTF
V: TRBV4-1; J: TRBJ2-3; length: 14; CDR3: CASTLDRDADTQYF
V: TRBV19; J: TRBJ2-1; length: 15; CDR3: CASSIILTSYNEQFF
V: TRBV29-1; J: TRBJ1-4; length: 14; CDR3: CCWTGPTTNEKLFF
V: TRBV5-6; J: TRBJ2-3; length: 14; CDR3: CASSLGPYTDTQYF
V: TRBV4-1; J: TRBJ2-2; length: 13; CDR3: CASSQDRDGELFF